A selection of T cell receptor beta chains follows, all from one sample in a study of a mutant IDH1 vaccine in newly diagnosed glioma. The protocol was immunoSEQ multiplex PCR, while the TCRdb copy is restricted to in-frame clones and leaves out a portion. The sample carries around 89,000 clones, about 83% recorded once. This sample comprised PBMCs, obtained from a glioma patient treated with radiotherapy, temozolomide or both. The origin of the receptors is a woman aged 50 to 65 with glioma. The CDR3 runs from the conserved cysteine through the conserved F or W. A D gene is named only where the DNA matches it firmly. Clone size, where shown, is once, few, many, or a class for clones that have expanded.

clone_size: .
d_call: .
j_call: TRBJ2-5
v_call: TRBV5-1
cdr3_nt: TGCGCCAGCAGCCCGACTGGACAGATTCAAGAGACCCAGTACTTC
cdr3_aa: CASSPTGQIQETQYF

clone_size: .
d_call: TRBD1
j_call: TRBJ1-3
v_call: TRBV30
cdr3_nt: TGTGCCTGGAGTGTCGAAGGGACAGCCCCTGGAAACACCATATATTTT
cdr3_aa: CAWSVEGTAPGNTIYF

clone_size: .
d_call: TRBD1
j_call: TRBJ1-4
v_call: TRBV7-9
cdr3_nt: TGTGCCAGCAGCTTAGGGGACAGGGCAACTAATGAAAAACTGTTTTTT
cdr3_aa: CASSLGDRATNEKLFF

clone_size: .
d_call: TRBD1
j_call: TRBJ1-1
v_call: TRBV6-1
cdr3_nt: TGTGCCAGCAGTGACTTTTGGACAGGGGGGGACACTGAAGCTTTCTTT
cdr3_aa: CASSDFWTGGDTEAFF

clone_size: .
d_call: .
j_call: TRBJ2-2
v_call: TRBV19
cdr3_nt: TGTGCCAGTAGTATTGGTAACAGGGGAGGTCTGCGGGAGCTGTTTTTT
cdr3_aa: CASSIGNRGGLRELFF

clone_size: .
d_call: TRBD1
j_call: TRBJ1-4
v_call: TRBV7-9
cdr3_nt: TGTGCCAGCAGCCCGGGACAGGGGGTTGCAACTAATGAAAAACTGTTTTTT
cdr3_aa: CASSPGQGVATNEKLFF

clone_size: once
d_call: .
j_call: TRBJ1-4
v_call: TRBV15
cdr3_nt: TGTGCCACCAGCAGAGACCAGCCAACTAATGAAAAACTGTTTTTT
cdr3_aa: CATSRDQPTNEKLFF

clone_size: .
d_call: TRBD2
j_call: TRBJ2-2
v_call: TRBV5-6
cdr3_nt: TGTGCCAGCAGCTTGACTAGCGGGGGATTCGGGGAGCTGTTTTTT
cdr3_aa: CASSLTSGGFGELFF

clone_size: once
d_call: .
j_call: TRBJ1-2
v_call: TRBV19
cdr3_nt: TGTGCCAGTAGTACGGGGGTTTTGGGGTATGGCTACACCTTC
cdr3_aa: CASSTGVLGYGYTF

clone_size: .
d_call: .
j_call: TRBJ2-2
v_call: TRBV11-2
cdr3_nt: TGTGCCAGCAGACCAGCGGAATCAGGGGGGGTCGGGGAGCTGTTTTTT
cdr3_aa: CASRPAESGGVGELFF

clone_size: .
d_call: TRBD1
j_call: TRBJ2-3
v_call: TRBV29-1
cdr3_nt: TGCAGCGTTAATTCGGCAGGGGGAACAGATACGCAGTATTTT
cdr3_aa: CSVNSAGGTDTQYF

clone_size: .
d_call: TRBD1
j_call: TRBJ1-2
v_call: TRBV5-4
cdr3_nt: TGTGCCAGCACCATGGGGGGGACAGGGGTATATGGCTACACCTTC
cdr3_aa: CASTMGGTGVYGYTF

clone_size: .
d_call: TRBD1
j_call: TRBJ2-1
v_call: TRBV5-6
cdr3_nt: TGTGCCAGCAGCCTCGGGACAGGGGGTCCTCGGCGGTTCTTC
cdr3_aa: CASSLGTGGPRRFF

clone_size: once
d_call: TRBD1
j_call: TRBJ2-3
v_call: TRBV18
cdr3_nt: TGTGCCAGCTCACCTGGACAGGGGGCCAAAGATACGCAGTATTTT
cdr3_aa: CASSPGQGAKDTQYF

clone_size: .
d_call: .
j_call: TRBJ1-1
v_call: TRBV5-6
cdr3_nt: TGTGCCAGCAGCGCTCAGGCATTGAACACTGAAGCTTTCTTT
cdr3_aa: CASSAQALNTEAFF

clone_size: .
d_call: .
j_call: TRBJ2-5
v_call: TRBV30
cdr3_nt: TGTGCCTGGAGCATCTCCGGGGGAATCGAGACCCAGTACTTC
cdr3_aa: CAWSISGGIETQYF

clone_size: .
d_call: .
j_call: TRBJ2-3
v_call: TRBV5-1
cdr3_nt: TGCGCCAGCAGCTTGTCGGGCCCGAACCGGGGTACGCAGTATTTT
cdr3_aa: CASSLSGPNRGTQYF

clone_size: few
d_call: TRBD1
j_call: TRBJ2-2
v_call: TRBV12-5
cdr3_nt: TGTGTTACCCGGGACAGGTACACCGGGGAGCTGTTTTTT
cdr3_aa: CVTRDRYTGELFF

clone_size: .
d_call: .
j_call: TRBJ2-7
v_call: TRBV4-1
cdr3_nt: TGCGCCAGCACCCCTGGGAACAGGGATGCCTACGAGCAGTACTTC
cdr3_aa: CASTPGNRDAYEQYF

clone_size: .
d_call: .
j_call: TRBJ1-6
v_call: TRBV28
cdr3_nt: TGTGCCAGCAGCACCATTACCTATAATTCACCCCTCCACTTT
cdr3_aa: CASSTITYNSPLHF

clone_size: .
d_call: TRBD1
j_call: TRBJ1-2
v_call: TRBV6-5
cdr3_nt: TGTGCCAGCAGGGACAGGACTTCTATTGGCTACACCTTC
cdr3_aa: CASRDRTSIGYTF

clone_size: once
d_call: .
j_call: TRBJ1-2
v_call: TRBV4-1
cdr3_nt: TGCGCCAGCAGCCAAGATGGAGGGGACTATGGCTACACCTTC
cdr3_aa: CASSQDGGDYGYTF

clone_size: .
d_call: .
j_call: TRBJ2-1
v_call: TRBV9
cdr3_nt: TGTGCCAGCAGTCCTAATGAGCAGTTCTTC
cdr3_aa: CASSPNEQFF

clone_size: .
d_call: .
j_call: TRBJ2-7
v_call: TRBV6-5
cdr3_nt: TGTGCCAGCAGTTACGATAGAGTGTCCTACGAGCAGTACTTC
cdr3_aa: CASSYDRVSYEQYF

clone_size: .
d_call: TRBD2
j_call: TRBJ2-5
v_call: TRBV5-4
cdr3_nt: TGTGCCAGCAGCTCACCAGTAGCGGGGGGGCCTGAGACCCAGTACTTC
cdr3_aa: CASSSPVAGGPETQYF

clone_size: .
d_call: .
j_call: TRBJ2-7
v_call: TRBV6-5
cdr3_nt: TGTGCCAGCAGTGTTCAGGGGTCAGGTCTCGAGCAGTACTTC
cdr3_aa: CASSVQGSGLEQYF

clone_size: once
d_call: .
j_call: TRBJ2-7
v_call: TRBV6-5
cdr3_nt: TGTGCCAGCGGCCCCCCGGGTCGGAGCTCCTACGAGCAGTACTTC
cdr3_aa: CASGPPGRSSYEQYF

clone_size: many
d_call: TRBD1
j_call: TRBJ1-2
v_call: TRBV27
cdr3_nt: TGTGCCAGCAGAGAGACAGGGGGCGCGAGGGGCTACACCTTC
cdr3_aa: CASRETGGARGYTF

clone_size: .
d_call: .
j_call: TRBJ2-2
v_call: TRBV7-9
cdr3_nt: TGTGCCAGCAGCTTACCTACCCGGAGGTGGACCGGGGAGCTGTTTTTT
cdr3_aa: CASSLPTRRWTGELFF

clone_size: .
d_call: .
j_call: TRBJ1-1
v_call: TRBV27
cdr3_nt: TGTGCCAGCAGGGGGACTGAAGCTTTCTTT
cdr3_aa: CASRGTEAFF

clone_size: .
d_call: .
j_call: TRBJ1-4
v_call: TRBV9
cdr3_nt: TGTGCCAGCAGTGCCTCGGGGGGCGGTGAAAAACTGTTTTTT
cdr3_aa: CASSASGGGEKLFF

clone_size: .
d_call: TRBD2
j_call: TRBJ2-1
v_call: TRBV5-6
cdr3_nt: TGTGCCAGCAGCTTGACTAGCGGGGGGTATGAGCAGTTCTTC
cdr3_aa: CASSLTSGGYEQFF

clone_size: .
d_call: TRBD2
j_call: TRBJ2-5
v_call: TRBV29-1
cdr3_nt: TGCAGCGTTGAAGACCCTAGAGCGGGGTGGGAGACCCAGTACTTC
cdr3_aa: CSVEDPRAGWETQYF

clone_size: .
d_call: .
j_call: TRBJ1-2
v_call: TRBV9
cdr3_nt: TGTGCCAGCAGCCGTTCGGGGGGAGGGACGAGTACTAACTATGGCTACACCTTC
cdr3_aa: CASSRSGGGTSTNYGYTF

clone_size: .
d_call: .
j_call: TRBJ1-2
v_call: TRBV6-1
cdr3_nt: TGTGCCAGCCTTAGGTGGAATGATGGCTACACCTTC
cdr3_aa: CASLRWNDGYTF

clone_size: .
d_call: .
j_call: TRBJ2-7
v_call: TRBV9
cdr3_nt: TGTGCCAGCAGCGTAGCGAGAAATAATTACGAGCAGTACTTC
cdr3_aa: CASSVARNNYEQYF

clone_size: .
d_call: TRBD2
j_call: TRBJ2-1
v_call: TRBV27
cdr3_nt: TGTGCCAGCAGTTTAGCGGGGGGCTCCTACAATGAGCAGTTCTTC
cdr3_aa: CASSLAGGSYNEQFF

clone_size: .
d_call: TRBD1
j_call: TRBJ1-4
v_call: TRBV11-2
cdr3_nt: TGTGCCAGCAGCTCCTCCGGGGCAGGGGGCGGGGAAAAACTGTTTTTT
cdr3_aa: CASSSSGAGGGEKLFF